The rows below give T cell receptor beta chains drawn from one sample of a study of CD8 T cells in Susac syndrome. Each CDR3 protein is one row after TCRdb ran MiXCR on the immunoSEQ multiplex PCR reads. The sample lists around 130,000 distinct CDR3 sequences, under 95% occurring once. Sequencing input: CD8+ T cells from PBMCs. Receptor source: a human donor with multiple sclerosis. CDR3s include the opening cysteine and the closing phenylalanine or tryptophan. Fields, in order: V gene, J gene, clone size, D gene, CDR3 DNA, CDR3 protein. The D gene is left open where the match is weak. Where a row states a size, it is once, few, many or the class of an expanded clone; other rows omit it.

>TRBV15|TRBJ1-1|-|TRBD1
TGTGCCACCAGCCCCGGGGACAGTTTGAACACTGAAGCTTTCTTT
CATSPGDSLNTEAFF
>TRBV20-1|TRBJ2-1|-|-
TGCAGTGCTAGAGATACCCGAGGCGGGTTGAATGAGCAGTTCTTC
CSARDTRGGLNEQFF
>TRBV4-3|TRBJ2-7|-|-
TGCGCCAGCAGCCAAGGGGCCGGGCATGAGCAGTACTTC
CASSQGAGHEQYF
>TRBV6-2/TRBV6-3|TRBJ2-1|-|-
TGTGCCAGCAGTTACGTGAGCTCCTACAATGAGCAGTTCTTC
CASSYVSSYNEQFF
>TRBV12-3/TRBV12-4|TRBJ2-2|-|-
TGTGCCAGCCTCCCTAGCTCCGGGGAGCTGTTTTTT
CASLPSSGELFF
>TRBV28|TRBJ2-7|-|TRBD2
TGTGCCAGCACCTTGGGACATTTGGGACTAGCGGGGGTATACGAGCAGTACTTC
CASTLGHLGLAGVYEQYF
>TRBV29-1|TRBJ2-1|-|-
TGCAGCGCTCTACAAACCCTGGGTGAGCAGTTCTTC
CSALQTLGEQFF
>TRBV2|TRBJ1-2|few|-
TGTGCCAGCAGTGAGTATCGCCAGGCGAACTATGGCTACACCTTC
CASSEYRQANYGYTF
>TRBV6-5|TRBJ2-1|-|TRBD1
TGTGCCAGCAGACAGGGACAGGGTTCGTCCAATGAGCAGTTCTTC
CASRQGQGSSNEQFF
>TRBV20-1|TRBJ2-3|-|TRBD2
TGCAGTGCTAGTTACCTAGCGGGAGGTACCACAGATACGCAGTATTTT
CSASYLAGGTTDTQYF
>TRBV7-3|TRBJ2-1|-|-
TGTGCCAGCAGCTTTACGGGAACATTCAATGAGCAGTTCTTC
CASSFTGTFNEQFF
>TRBV27|TRBJ1-1|-|TRBD1
TGTGCCAGCAGTTTGCAAACAGGGGCTGAAGCTTTCTTT
CASSLQTGAEAFF
>TRBV20-1|TRBJ1-1|once|-
TGCAGTGCTAGTTCGACAGGACTAATGGCTTTCTTT
CSASSTGLMAFF
>TRBV4-1|TRBJ1-1|-|TRBD1
TGCGCCAGCAGCCAATGGACAGGCCCCAACACTGAAGCTTTCTTT
CASSQWTGPNTEAFF
>TRBV6-5|TRBJ2-7|-|-
TGTGCCAGCAGAACCGGGATACCCTACGAGCAGTACTTC
CASRTGIPYEQYF
>TRBV27|TRBJ2-7|-|-
TGTGCCAGCAGTTGGGGCCTTTCCTACGAGCAGTACTTC
CASSWGLSYEQYF
>TRBV29-1|TRBJ2-7|-|TRBD1
TGCAGCGTGGAAGGACAGGGGGATATCTACGAGCAGTACTTC
CSVEGQGDIYEQYF
>TRBV27|TRBJ1-5|-|-
TGTGCCAGCAGTTCCAATACAGGGTACAATCAGCCCCAGCATTTT
CASSSNTGYNQPQHF
>TRBV6-2/TRBV6-3|TRBJ2-7|-|-
TGTGCCAGCAGTTGGGAGAGCAGGGTGGCCTACGAGCAGTACTTC
CASSWESRVAYEQYF
>TRBV4-1|TRBJ2-1|-|-
TGCGCCAGCAGCCAAAACCCGGGGGCTAGATCAACCTACAATGAGCAGTTCTTC
CASSQNPGARSTYNEQFF
>TRBV2|TRBJ1-1|-|TRBD1
TGTGCCAGCAGTGAAGGGCAGGGGGTGAACACTGAAGCTTTCTTT
CASSEGQGVNTEAFF
>TRBV4-1|TRBJ2-7|-|-
TGCGCCAGCAGCCAGTTGAAGGACTTCTCCTACGAGCAGTACTTC
CASSQLKDFSYEQYF
>TRBV13|TRBJ2-4|once|TRBD1
TGTGCCAGCAGCCCAATAGGGGACAGGGGAAACATTCAGTACTTC
CASSPIGDRGNIQYF
>TRBV2|TRBJ2-3|-|-
TGTGCCAGTTTAGGGCAAACAGATACGCAGTATTTT
CASLGQTDTQYF
>TRBV20-1|TRBJ2-7|-|TRBD2
TGCAGTGCGTCCGGGACTAGTCGCGTCTACGAGCAGTACTTC
CSASGTSRVYEQYF
>TRBV6-1|TRBJ2-5|-|-
TGTGCCAGCAGTTCGGAGGGTCCGGCCCAGTACTTC
CASSSEGPAQYF
>TRBV20-1|TRBJ2-4|-|TRBD1
TGCAGTACTCCGACAGGGGATGGGGACATTCAGTACTTC
CSTPTGDGDIQYF
>TRBV6-5|TRBJ1-1|-|-
TGTGCCAGCAGTTCCTTTGGGGGGGAAGGGAGGACCACTGAAGCTTTCTTT
CASSSFGGEGRTTEAFF
>TRBV29-1|TRBJ2-1|-|TRBD1
TGCAGCGTTGAAGGGGACAGGGGTATGTATGAGCAGTTCTTC
CSVEGDRGMYEQFF
>TRBV29-1|TRBJ2-5|-|TRBD2
TGCAGCGTTGAAAGCGGGGGAACCCAAGAGACCCAGTACTTC
CSVESGGTQETQYF
>TRBV4-2|TRBJ2-2|-|TRBD1
TGTGCCAGCAGCCAACCGGGACAGGTTACCGGGGAGCTGTTTTTT
CASSQPGQVTGELFF
>TRBV29-1|TRBJ2-7|few|-
TGCAGCGTTGTACGGGACGGCACCTACGAGCAGTACTTC
CSVVRDGTYEQYF
>TRBV29-1|TRBJ1-2|-|-
TGCAGCGCACCGGACAGCGTTTCTAACTATGGCTACACCTTC
CSAPDSVSNYGYTF
>TRBV12-3/TRBV12-4|TRBJ1-5|-|-
TGTGCCAGCGCAAGTTTATGGGGACCCCAGCATTTT
CASASLWGPQHF
>TRBV4-1|TRBJ1-5|-|TRBD1
TGCGCCAGCAGCCAGCGGGACAGCCACAATCAGCCCCAGCATTTT
CASSQRDSHNQPQHF
>TRBV24-1|TRBJ2-2|-|-
TGTGCCACCAGTGACATCGGGAGCGAGGGGTTCGGGGAGCTGTTTTTT
CATSDIGSEGFGELFF
>TRBV4-3|TRBJ1-2|-|-
TGCGCCAGCAGCCTTGGGACCTCGGGCTCTGGCTACACCTTC
CASSLGTSGSGYTF
>TRBV9|TRBJ2-1|-|-
TGTGCCAGCAGCGTAGGGTGGGCAGGGGACTACAATGAGCAGTTCTTC
CASSVGWAGDYNEQFF
>TRBV27|TRBJ2-2|once|-
TGTGCCAGCAGTTTAAGGGGTCCCGGGGAGCTGTTTTTT
CASSLRGPGELFF
>TRBV27|TRBJ2-7|-|TRBD2
TGTGCCAGCAGTTTAATCCCTAGCGGGAGCAACGAGCAGTACTTC
CASSLIPSGSNEQYF
>TRBV29-1|TRBJ2-2|-|TRBD2
TGCAGCGTTGAACCCCTTACTAGCGGGATCGTCACCGGGGAGCTGTTTTTT
CSVEPLTSGIVTGELFF
>TRBV20-1|TRBJ2-7|-|-
TGCAGTGCTAGAGATCTCAGGGACACCTTTTACGAGCAGTACTTC
CSARDLRDTFYEQYF
>TRBV9|TRBJ2-7|-|-
TGTGCCAGCAGCGAGGGGACGGTTTACGAGCAGTACTTC
CASSEGTVYEQYF
>TRBV7-9|TRBJ2-7|-|-
TGTGCCAGCAGCTTAGGGTTGACGGGGTTGGACGAGCAGTACTTC
CASSLGLTGLDEQYF
>TRBV4-1|TRBJ2-1|-|-
TGCGCCAGCAGCCTAATCAGACTAGAAAACTACAATGAGCAGTTCTTC
CASSLIRLENYNEQFF
>TRBV3-1|TRBJ2-2|-|-
TGTGCCAGCAGCCAAGATTATGGTGCCACCGGGGAGCTGTTTTTT
CASSQDYGATGELFF
>TRBV9|TRBJ1-2|once|-
TGTGCCAGCAGCACCGATAGGAACAGGGTCTATGGCTACACCTTC
CASSTDRNRVYGYTF
>TRBV12-3/TRBV12-4|TRBJ2-1|few|TRBD1
TGTGCCAGCAGGCCCCCGCCGGGACAGGGGAATGAGCAGTTCTTC
CASRPPPGQGNEQFF
>TRBV19|TRBJ2-7|-|-
TGTGCCAGTAGTGGATCGGGGGCGGACGAGCAGTACTTC
CASSGSGADEQYF
>TRBV5-6|TRBJ2-1|few|-
TGTGCCAGCAGCTTGGAACTCGGTCGCAATGAGCAGTTCTTC
CASSLELGRNEQFF
>TRBV5-4|TRBJ1-2|-|-
TGTGCCAGCAGCTTGGTTGAGGGGGCTAACTATGGCTACACCTTC
CASSLVEGANYGYTF
>TRBV5-4|TRBJ2-3|-|TRBD2
TGTGCCAGCAGCTCCGGACTAGCGGGAGGCCCCGTGAGCACAGATACGCAGTATTTT
CASSSGLAGGPVSTDTQYF
>TRBV6-5|TRBJ2-7|-|-
TGTGCCAGCAGTTACTCGTTGGACGGCTACGAGCAGTACTTC
CASSYSLDGYEQYF
>TRBV28|TRBJ2-7|-|-
TGTGCCAGCGTGCGCAGGGCGATCTCCTACGAGCAGTACTTC
CASVRRAISYEQYF
>TRBV6-2/TRBV6-3|TRBJ2-1|-|-
TGTGCCAGCAGTTCGGATGAGCAGTTCTTC
CASSSDEQFF
>TRBV30|TRBJ1-5|-|-
TGTGCCCGGAGTGTAGGCAGCAATCAGCCCCAGCATTTT
CARSVGSNQPQHF
>TRBV29-1|TRBJ2-7|once|-
TGCAGCGTTTTCGAGGGGAGCTCCTACGAGCAGTACTTC
CSVFEGSSYEQYF
>TRBV5-6|TRBJ2-1|-|TRBD2
TGTGCCAGCAGTTTTAACCCAGCGGGAGCAAAGAACAATGAGCAGTTCTTC
CASSFNPAGAKNNEQFF
>TRBV20-1|TRBJ2-4|-|TRBD1
TGCAGTGCTAGAGATTTAGGGACAGGGAAAAACATTCAGTACTTC
CSARDLGTGKNIQYF
>TRBV3-1|TRBJ2-2|-|-
TGTGCCAGCAGCCCGGGGCTTACCGGGGAGCTGTTTTTT
CASSPGLTGELFF